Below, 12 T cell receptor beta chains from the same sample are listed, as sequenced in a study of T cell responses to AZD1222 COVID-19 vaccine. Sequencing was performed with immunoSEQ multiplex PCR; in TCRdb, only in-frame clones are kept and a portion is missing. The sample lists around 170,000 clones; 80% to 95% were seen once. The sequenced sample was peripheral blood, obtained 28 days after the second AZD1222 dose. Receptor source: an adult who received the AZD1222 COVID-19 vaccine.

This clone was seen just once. The CDR3 sequence is CASSGNTIYF. DNA for the CDR3: TGTGCCAGCAGTGGAAACACCATATATTTT. V is TRBV28 and J is TRBJ1-3, with D unclear. Trimming pared 5 bases from V and 4 bases from J, leaving 0 bases between. The CDR3 has 10 amino acids. CDR1 and CDR2 (germline): MDHEN, SYDVKM.

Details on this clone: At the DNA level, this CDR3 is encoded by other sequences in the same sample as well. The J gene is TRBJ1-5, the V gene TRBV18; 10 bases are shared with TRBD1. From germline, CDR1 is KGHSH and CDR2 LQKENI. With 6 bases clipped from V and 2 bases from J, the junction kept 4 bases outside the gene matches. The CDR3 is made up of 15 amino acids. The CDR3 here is CASSPGTGGNQPQHF. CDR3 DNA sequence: TGTGCCAGCTCCCCCGGGACAGGGGGCAATCAGCCCCAGCATTTT.

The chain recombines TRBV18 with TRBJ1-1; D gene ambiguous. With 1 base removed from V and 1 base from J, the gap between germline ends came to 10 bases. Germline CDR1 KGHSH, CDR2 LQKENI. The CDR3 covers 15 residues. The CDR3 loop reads CASSPLNTENTEAFF. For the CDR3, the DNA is TGTGCCAGCTCACCACTTAATACAGAGAACACTGAAGCTTTCTTT.

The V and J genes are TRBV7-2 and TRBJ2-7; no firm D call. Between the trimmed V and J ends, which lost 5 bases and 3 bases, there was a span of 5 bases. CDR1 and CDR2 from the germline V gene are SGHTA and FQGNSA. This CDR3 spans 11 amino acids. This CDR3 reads CASSPDYEQYF. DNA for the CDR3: TGTGCCAGCAGCCCCGACTACGAGCAGTACTTC.

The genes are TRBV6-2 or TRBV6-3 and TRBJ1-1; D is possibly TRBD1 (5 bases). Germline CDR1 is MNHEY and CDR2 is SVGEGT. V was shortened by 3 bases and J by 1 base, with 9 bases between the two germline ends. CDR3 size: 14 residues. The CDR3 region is CASSYYGTNTEAFF. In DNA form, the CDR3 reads TGTGCCAGCAGTTATTACGGGACGAACACTGAAGCTTTCTTT.

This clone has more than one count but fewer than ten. The CDR3 DNA reads TGTGCCAGCAGCCAAGGGCTAGCGGGGGGCGCCGGGTCCTACGAGCAGTACTTC. Translating gives CASSQGLAGGAGSYEQYF. This chain joins TRBV3-1 (or the pseudogene TRBV3-2) and TRBJ2-7, with 11 bases matching TRBD2. Losses at the gene ends were 1 base for V and 1 base for J; bases not matched to a gene: 9. In germline, CDR1 is LGHDT, CDR2 YNNKEL (reference sequence). The CDR3 consists of 18 residues.

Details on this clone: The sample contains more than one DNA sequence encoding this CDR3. The CDR3 here is CASSLGQGGEKLFF. In DNA form, the CDR3 reads TGTGCCAGCAGCTTAGGGCAGGGCGGTGAAAAACTGTTTTTT. The V gene is TRBV7-9, the J gene TRBJ1-4; a possible D gene is TRBD1 (5 bases). This CDR3 region has 14 residues. V lost 1 base and J 7 bases, leaving 10 bases between the germline ends. CDR1 and CDR2 from the germline V gene are SEHNR and FQNEAQ (reference sequence).

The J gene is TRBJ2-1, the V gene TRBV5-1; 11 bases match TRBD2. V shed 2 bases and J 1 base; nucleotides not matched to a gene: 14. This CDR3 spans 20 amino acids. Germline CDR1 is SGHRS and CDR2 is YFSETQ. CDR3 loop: CASSFLGRTSGFSSYNEQFF. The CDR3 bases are TGCGCCAGCAGCTTCCTAGGGCGGACTAGCGGGTTCTCTTCCTACAATGAGCAGTTCTTC.

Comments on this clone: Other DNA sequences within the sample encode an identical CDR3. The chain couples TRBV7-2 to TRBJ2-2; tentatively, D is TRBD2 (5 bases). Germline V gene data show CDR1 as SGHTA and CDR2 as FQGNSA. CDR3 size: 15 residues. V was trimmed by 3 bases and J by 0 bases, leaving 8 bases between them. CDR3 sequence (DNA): TGTGCCAGCAGCTTGGACGGGACGAACACCGGGGAGCTGTTTTTT. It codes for CASSLDGTNTGELFF.

The CDR3 protein is CASSQIRELYGYTF. In DNA, the CDR3 is TGCGCCAGCAGCCAGATACGTGAGCTCTATGGCTACACCTTC. The V call is TRBV4-1, the J call TRBJ1-2; D unclear. The germline V and J ends were trimmed by 3 bases and 4 bases, with 12 bases remaining between them. Per germline, CDR1 MGHRA and CDR2 YSYEKL. This CDR3 is 14 amino acids long.

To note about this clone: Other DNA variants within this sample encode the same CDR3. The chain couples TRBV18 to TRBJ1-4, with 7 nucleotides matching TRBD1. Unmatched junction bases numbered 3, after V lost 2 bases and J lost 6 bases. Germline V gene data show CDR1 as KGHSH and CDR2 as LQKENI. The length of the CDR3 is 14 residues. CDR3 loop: CASSPGQADEKLFF. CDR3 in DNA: TGTGCCAGCTCACCAGGACAGGCGGATGAAAAACTGTTTTTT.

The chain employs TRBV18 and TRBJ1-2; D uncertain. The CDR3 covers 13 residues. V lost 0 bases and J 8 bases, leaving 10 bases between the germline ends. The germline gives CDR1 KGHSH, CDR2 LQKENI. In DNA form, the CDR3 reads TGTGCCAGCTCACCACCGGCAGTGAGGGGCTACACCTTC. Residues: CASSPPAVRGYTF.